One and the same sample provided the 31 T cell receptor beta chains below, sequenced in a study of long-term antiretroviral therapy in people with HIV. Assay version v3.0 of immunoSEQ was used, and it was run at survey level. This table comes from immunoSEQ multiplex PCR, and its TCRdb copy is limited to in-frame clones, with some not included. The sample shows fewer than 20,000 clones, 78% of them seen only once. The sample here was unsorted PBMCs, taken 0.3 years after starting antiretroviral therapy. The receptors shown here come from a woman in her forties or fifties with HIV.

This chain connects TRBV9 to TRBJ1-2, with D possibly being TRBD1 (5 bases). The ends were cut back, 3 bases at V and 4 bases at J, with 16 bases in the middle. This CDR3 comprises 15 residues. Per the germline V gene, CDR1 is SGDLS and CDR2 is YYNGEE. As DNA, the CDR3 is TGTGCCAGCAGCGCCGACAGCGGGCGGGCCTATGGCTACACCTTC. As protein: CASSADSGRAYGYTF.

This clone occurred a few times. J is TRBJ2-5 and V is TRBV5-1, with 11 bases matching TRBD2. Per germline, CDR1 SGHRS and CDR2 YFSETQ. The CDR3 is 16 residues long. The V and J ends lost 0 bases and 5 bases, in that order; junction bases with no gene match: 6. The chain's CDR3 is CASSLEPSGGWETQYF. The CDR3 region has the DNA TGCGCCAGCAGCTTGGAGCCTAGCGGGGGGTGGGAGACCCAGTACTTC. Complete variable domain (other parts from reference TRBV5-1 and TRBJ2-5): KAGVTQTPRYLIKTRGQQVTLSCSPISGHRSVSWYQQTPGQGLQFLFEYFSETQRNKGNFPGRFSGRQFSNSRSEMNVSTLELGDSALYLCASSLEPSGGWETQYFGPGTRLLVL.

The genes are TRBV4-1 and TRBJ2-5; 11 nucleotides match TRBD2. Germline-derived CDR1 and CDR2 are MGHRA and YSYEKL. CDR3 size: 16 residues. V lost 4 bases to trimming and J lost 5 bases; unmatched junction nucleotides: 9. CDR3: CASSPRTLAGVETQYF. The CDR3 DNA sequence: TGCGCCAGCAGCCCGCGGACACTAGCGGGGGTCGAGACCCAGTACTTC.

The CDR3 is CATRAGSGNTIYF. CDR3 DNA: TGTGCCACCAGGGCCGGCTCTGGAAACACCATATATTTT. This sequence joins TRBV6-1 and TRBJ1-3; D perhaps matches TRBD1 (5 bases). This CDR3 comprises 13 residues. Trimming shortened V by 10 bases and J by 0 bases, and 10 bases separated the two germline ends. Per germline, CDR1 MNHNS and CDR2 SASEGT.

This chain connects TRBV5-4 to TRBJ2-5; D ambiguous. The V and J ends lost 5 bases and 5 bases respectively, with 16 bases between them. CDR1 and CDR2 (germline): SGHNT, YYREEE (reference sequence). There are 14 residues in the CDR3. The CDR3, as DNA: TGTGCCAGCAGTTCCGGACGCGAGACGGAGACCCAGTACTTC. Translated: CASSSGRETETQYF.

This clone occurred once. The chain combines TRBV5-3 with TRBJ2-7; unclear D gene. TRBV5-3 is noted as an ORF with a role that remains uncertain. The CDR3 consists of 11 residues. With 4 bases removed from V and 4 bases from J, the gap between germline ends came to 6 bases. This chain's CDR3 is CARSQEYEQYV. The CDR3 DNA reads TGTGCCAGAAGCCAGGAGTACGAGCAGTACGTC.

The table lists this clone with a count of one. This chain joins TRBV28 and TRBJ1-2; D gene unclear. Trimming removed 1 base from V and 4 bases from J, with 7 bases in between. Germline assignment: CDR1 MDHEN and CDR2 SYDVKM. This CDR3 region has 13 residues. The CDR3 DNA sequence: TGTGCCAGCAGTTTATCCTCCATCTATGGCTACACCTTC. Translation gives CASSLSSIYGYTF.

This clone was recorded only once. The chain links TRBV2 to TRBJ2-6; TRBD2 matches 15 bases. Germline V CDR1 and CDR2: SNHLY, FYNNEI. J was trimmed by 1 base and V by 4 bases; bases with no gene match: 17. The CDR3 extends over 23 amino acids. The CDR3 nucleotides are TGTGCCAGCAGTGTACTGGGACTAGCGGGGGGCCAATTGCGGGTGTCTGGGGCCAACGTCCTGACTTTC. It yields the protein CASSVLGLAGGQLRVSGANVLTF.

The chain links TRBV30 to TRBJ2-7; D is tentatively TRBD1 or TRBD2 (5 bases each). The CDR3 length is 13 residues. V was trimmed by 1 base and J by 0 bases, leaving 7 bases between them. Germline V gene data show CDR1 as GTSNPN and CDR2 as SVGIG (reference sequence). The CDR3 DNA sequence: TGTGCCTGGAGTGGAGGGGTCTCCTACGAGCAGTACTTC. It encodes CAWSGGVSYEQYF. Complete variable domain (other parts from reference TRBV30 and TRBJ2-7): SQTIHQWPATLVQPVGSPLSLECTVEGTSNPNLYWYRQAAGRGLQLLFYSVGIGQISSEVPQNLSASRPQDRQFILSSKKLLLSDSGFYLCAWSGGVSYEQYFGPGTRLTVT.

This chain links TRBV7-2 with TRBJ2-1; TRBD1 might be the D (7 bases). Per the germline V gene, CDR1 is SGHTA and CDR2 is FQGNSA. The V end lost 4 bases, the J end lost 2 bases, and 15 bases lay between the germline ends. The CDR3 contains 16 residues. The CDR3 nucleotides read TGTGCCAGCAGCTCGAGACAGGGAGGAACCTACAATGAGCAGTTCTTC. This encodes CASSSRQGGTYNEQFF.

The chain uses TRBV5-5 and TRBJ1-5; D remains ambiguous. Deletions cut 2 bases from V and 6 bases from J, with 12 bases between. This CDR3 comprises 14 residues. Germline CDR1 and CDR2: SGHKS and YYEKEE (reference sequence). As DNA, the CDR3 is TGTGCCAGCAGCTTAGACGGGCTCCGTCAGCCCCAGCATTTT. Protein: CASSLDGLRQPQHF. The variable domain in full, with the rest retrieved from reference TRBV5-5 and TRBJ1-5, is DAGVTQSPTHLIKTRGQQVTLRCSPISGHKSVSWYQQVLGQGPQFIFQYYEKEERGRGNFPDRFSARQFPNYSSELNVNALLLGDSALYLCASSLDGLRQPQHFGDGTRLSIL.

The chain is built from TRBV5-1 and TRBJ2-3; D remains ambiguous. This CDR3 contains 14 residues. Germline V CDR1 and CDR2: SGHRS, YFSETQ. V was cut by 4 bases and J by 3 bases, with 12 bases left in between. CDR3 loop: CASSRTGLTDTQYF. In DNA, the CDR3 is TGCGCCAGCAGCCGAACGGGCTTGACAGATACGCAGTATTTT.

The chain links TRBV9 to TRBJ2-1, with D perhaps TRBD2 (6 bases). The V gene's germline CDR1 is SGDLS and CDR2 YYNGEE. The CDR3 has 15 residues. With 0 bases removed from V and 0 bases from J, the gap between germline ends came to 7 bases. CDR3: CASSVASVSYNEQFF. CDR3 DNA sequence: TGTGCCAGCAGCGTAGCTAGCGTCTCCTACAATGAGCAGTTCTTC. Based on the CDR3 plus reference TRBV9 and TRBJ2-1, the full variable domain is DSGVTQTPKHLITATGQRVTLRCSPRSGDLSVYWYQQSLDQGLQFLIQYYNGEERAKGNILERFSAQQFPDLHSELNLSSLELGDSALYFCASSVASVSYNEQFFGPGTRLTVL.

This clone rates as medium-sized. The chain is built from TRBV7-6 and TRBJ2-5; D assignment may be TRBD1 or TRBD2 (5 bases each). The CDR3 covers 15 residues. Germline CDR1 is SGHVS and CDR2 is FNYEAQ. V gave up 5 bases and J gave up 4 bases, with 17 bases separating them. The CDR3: CASSEGAGTVETQYF. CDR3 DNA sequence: TGTGCCAGCAGCGAAGGCGCCGGGACGGTAGAGACCCAGTACTTC.

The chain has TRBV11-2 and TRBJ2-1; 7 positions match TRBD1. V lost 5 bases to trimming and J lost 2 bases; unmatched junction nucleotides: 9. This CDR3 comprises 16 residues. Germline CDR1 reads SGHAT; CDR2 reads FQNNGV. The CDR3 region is CASSNTGTDPYNEQFF. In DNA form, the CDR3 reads TGTGCCAGCAGCAATACCGGGACAGACCCCTACAATGAGCAGTTCTTC.

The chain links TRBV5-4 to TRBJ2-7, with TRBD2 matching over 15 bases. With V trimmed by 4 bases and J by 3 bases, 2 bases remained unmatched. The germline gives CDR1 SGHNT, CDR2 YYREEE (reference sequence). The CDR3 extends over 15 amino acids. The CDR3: CASSGLAGGLYEQYF. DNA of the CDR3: TGTGCCAGCAGCGGACTAGCGGGGGGGCTCTACGAGCAGTACTTC.

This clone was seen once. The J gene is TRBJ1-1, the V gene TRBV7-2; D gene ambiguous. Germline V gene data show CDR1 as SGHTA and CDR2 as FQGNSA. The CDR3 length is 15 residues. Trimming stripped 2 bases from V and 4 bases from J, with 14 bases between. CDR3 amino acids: CASSLLSGDLTEAFF. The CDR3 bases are TGTGCCAGCAGCTTACTTAGTGGCGACCTCACTGAAGCTTTCTTT. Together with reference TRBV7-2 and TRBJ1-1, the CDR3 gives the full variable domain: GAGVSQSPSNKVTEKGKDVELRCDPISGHTALYWYRQSLGQGLEFLIYFQGNSAPDKSGLPSDRFSAERTGGSVSTLTIQRTQQEDSAVYLCASSLLSGDLTEAFFGQGTRLTVV.

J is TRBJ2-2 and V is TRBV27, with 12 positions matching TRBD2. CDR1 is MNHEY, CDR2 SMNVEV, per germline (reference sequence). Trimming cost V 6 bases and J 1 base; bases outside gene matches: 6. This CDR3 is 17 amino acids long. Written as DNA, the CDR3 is TGTGCCAGCAGGGGGACTAGCGGGTTCTTGAACACCGGGGAGCTGTTTTTT. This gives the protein CASRGTSGFLNTGELFF.

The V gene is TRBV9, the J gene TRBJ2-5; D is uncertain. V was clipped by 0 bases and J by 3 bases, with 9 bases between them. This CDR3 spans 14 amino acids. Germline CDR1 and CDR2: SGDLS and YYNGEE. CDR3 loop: CASSVGLYEETQYF. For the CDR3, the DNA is TGTGCCAGCAGCGTAGGCCTGTACGAAGAGACCCAGTACTTC. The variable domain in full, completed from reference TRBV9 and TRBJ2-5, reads DSGVTQTPKHLITATGQRVTLRCSPRSGDLSVYWYQQSLDQGLQFLIQYYNGEERAKGNILERFSAQQFPDLHSELNLSSLELGDSALYFCASSVGLYEETQYFGPGTRLLVL.

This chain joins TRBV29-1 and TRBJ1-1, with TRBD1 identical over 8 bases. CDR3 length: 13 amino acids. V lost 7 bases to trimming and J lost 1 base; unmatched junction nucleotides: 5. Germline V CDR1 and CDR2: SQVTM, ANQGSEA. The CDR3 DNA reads TGCAGCGGGCGACAGGGGTGGAACACTGAAGCTTTCTTT. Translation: CSGRQGWNTEAFF.

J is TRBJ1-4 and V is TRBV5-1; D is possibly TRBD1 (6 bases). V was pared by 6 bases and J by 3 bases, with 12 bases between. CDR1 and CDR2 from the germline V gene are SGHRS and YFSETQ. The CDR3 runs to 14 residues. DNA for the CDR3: TGCGCCAGCACTCCGGGGGGCCCTAATGAAAAACTGTTTTTT. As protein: CASTPGGPNEKLFF.

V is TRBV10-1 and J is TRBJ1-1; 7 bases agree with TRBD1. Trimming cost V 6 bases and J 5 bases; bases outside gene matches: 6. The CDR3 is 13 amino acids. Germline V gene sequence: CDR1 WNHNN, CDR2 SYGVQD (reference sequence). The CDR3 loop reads CASSRTGGTEAFF. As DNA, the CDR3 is TGCGCCAGCAGCCGGACAGGTGGAACTGAAGCTTTCTTT.

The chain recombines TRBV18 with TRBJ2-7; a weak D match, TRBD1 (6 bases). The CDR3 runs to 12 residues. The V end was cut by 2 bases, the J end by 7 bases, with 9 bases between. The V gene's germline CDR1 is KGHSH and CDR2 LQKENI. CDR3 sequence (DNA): TGTGCCAGCTCACCAGAAGGGACAGAGCAGTACTTC. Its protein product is CASSPEGTEQYF.

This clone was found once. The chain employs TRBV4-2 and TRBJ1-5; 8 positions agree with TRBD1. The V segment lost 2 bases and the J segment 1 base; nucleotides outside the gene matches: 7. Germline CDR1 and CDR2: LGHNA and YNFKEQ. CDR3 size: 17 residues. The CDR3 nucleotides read TGTGCCAGCAGCCAAAGGACAGGGAAGAGGAGCAATCAGCCCCAGCATTTT. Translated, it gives CASSQRTGKRSNQPQHF.

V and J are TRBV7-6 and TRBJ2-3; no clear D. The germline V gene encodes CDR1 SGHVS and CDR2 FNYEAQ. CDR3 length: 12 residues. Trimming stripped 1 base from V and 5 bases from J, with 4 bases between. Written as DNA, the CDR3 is TGTGCCAGCAGCTTAGGCATAGATACGCAGTATTTT. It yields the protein CASSLGIDTQYF.

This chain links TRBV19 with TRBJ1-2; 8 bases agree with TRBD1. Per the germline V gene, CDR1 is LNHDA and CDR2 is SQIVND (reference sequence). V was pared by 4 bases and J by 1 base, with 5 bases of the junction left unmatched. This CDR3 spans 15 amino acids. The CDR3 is CASSTTGQVNYGYTF. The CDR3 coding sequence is TGTGCCAGTAGTACTACGGGACAGGTTAACTATGGCTACACCTTC.

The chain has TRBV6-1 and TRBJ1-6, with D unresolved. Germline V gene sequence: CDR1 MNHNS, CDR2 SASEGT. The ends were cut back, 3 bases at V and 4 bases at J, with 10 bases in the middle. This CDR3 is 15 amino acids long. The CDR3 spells CASSDPGIYNSPLHF. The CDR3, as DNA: TGTGCCAGCAGTGATCCGGGAATTTATAATTCACCCCTCCACTTT.

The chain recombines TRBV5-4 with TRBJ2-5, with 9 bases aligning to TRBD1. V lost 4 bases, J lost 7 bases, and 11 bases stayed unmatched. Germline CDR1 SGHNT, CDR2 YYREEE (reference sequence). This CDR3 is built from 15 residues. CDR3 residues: CASSANRGLGSTQYF. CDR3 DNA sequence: TGTGCCAGCAGCGCAAACAGGGGGCTAGGATCGACCCAGTACTTC.

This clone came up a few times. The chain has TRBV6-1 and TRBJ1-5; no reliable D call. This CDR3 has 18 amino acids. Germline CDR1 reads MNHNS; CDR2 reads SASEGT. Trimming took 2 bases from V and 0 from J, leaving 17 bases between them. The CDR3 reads CASSERTDESFSNQPQHF. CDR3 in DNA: TGTGCCAGCAGTGAACGGACCGATGAGAGCTTTAGCAATCAGCCCCAGCATTTT.

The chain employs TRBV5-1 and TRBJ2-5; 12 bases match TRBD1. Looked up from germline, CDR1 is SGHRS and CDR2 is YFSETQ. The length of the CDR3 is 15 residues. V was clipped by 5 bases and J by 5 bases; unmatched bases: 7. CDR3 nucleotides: TGCGCCAGCAGAACCGGGACAGGGGGCGGGGAGACCCAGTACTTC. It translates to CASRTGTGGGETQYF.

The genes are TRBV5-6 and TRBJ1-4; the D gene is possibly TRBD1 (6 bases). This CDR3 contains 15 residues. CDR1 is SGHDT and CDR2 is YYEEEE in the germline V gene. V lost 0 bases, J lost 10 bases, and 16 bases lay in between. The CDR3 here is CASSLGSGDGSKLFF. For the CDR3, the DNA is TGTGCCAGCAGCTTGGGCTCAGGGGATGGTTCAAAACTGTTTTTT.